The 13 T cell receptor beta chains reported below all come from one sample, sequenced in a study of identical twins. TCRdb fed the 5' RACE reads into MiXCR, producing one record per CDR3 protein. This table holds roughly 1.6 million distinct CDR3 sequences, about 31% found once. Sequenced material: cord blood. The receptor source for this set is a newborn girl in good health.

In regard to this clonotype: At one end, the junction sequence differs from germline, possibly due to a read error. The J gene is TRBJ1-6, the V gene TRBV20-1, with 7 positions matching TRBD1. The CDR3 is 14 amino acids. Per the germline V gene, CDR1 is DFQATT and CDR2 is SNEGSKA (reference sequence). CDR3 nucleotides: TGCAGTGCTAGGGGGACAGTTTTAGATTCACCCCCCCACTTT. Translation: CSARGTVLDSPPHF.

This clonotype has just a few counts. The V call is TRBV9, the J call TRBJ2-7; either TRBD1 or TRBD2 may supply D (7 bases each). CDR1 and CDR2 from the germline V gene are SGDLS and YYNGEE. The CDR3 is 18 amino acids. The V gene lost 1 base and the J gene lost 3 bases, with 23 bases spanning the gap. The CDR3 bases are TGTGCCAGCAGCGTATCCTCATGGGAGGGAGGGGGCATCTACGAGCAGTACTTC. Its protein is CASSVSSWEGGGIYEQYF.

This chain links TRBV10-2 with TRBJ1-3; D gene ambiguous. Germline CDR1 and CDR2: WSHSY and SAAADI. The CDR3 loop spans 14 amino acids. V was pared by 3 bases and J by 1 base, with 7 bases between. The CDR3 nucleotides read TGCGCCAGCAGTGAAGAGGGATCTGGAAACACCATATATTTT. Translation gives CASSEEGSGNTIYF.

The rearrangement links TRBV29-1 to TRBJ2-4; perhaps TRBD2 as D (6 bases). Germline V gives CDR1 SQVTM, CDR2 ANQGSEA. The CDR3 spans 16 residues. The V end was cut by 7 bases, the J end by 1 base, with 20 bases between. This CDR3 reads CSAEGEGLTAKNIQYF. The CDR3 coding sequence is TGCAGCGCCGAGGGAGAGGGACTGACGGCCAAAAACATTCAGTACTTC.

This chain uses TRBV12-3 or TRBV12-4 with TRBJ1-5; D gene ambiguous. V lost 8 bases and J lost 1, with 12 bases in between. The CDR3 has 14 amino acids. CDR3 DNA: TGTGCCAGCCAGAACGGCAGAAGCAATCAGCCCCAGCATTTT. Amino acids: CASQNGRSNQPQHF.

CDR3 bases: TGTGCCAGCCCGGGTCAGACTAGCGGGACCCTCGCCGAGCAGTACTTC. Translating gives CASPGQTSGTLAEQYF. The chain couples TRBV21-1 to TRBJ2-4; the tabulated D call, TRBD2, remains unverified against the DNA. The J call may not be correct, given that the DNA end is closer to TRBJ2-7. TRBV21-1 is noted as a pseudogene. The CDR3 loop spans 16 amino acids.

CDR3 loop: CASSSGGHSYNEQYF. In DNA form, the CDR3 reads TGTGCCAGCAGTTCCGGGGGGCACTCCTACAATGAGCAGTACTTC. The chain recombines TRBV6-6 with TRBJ2-1, with a tentative D call TRBD2 (7 bases). Judging by the DNA end, TRBJ2-7 fits better; the J call may be wrong. CDR1 MNHNY and CDR2 SVGAGI come from the germline V gene (reference sequence). The length of the CDR3 is 15 residues.

A few counts support this clonotype. This sequence joins TRBV7-6 and TRBJ2-1; D not resolved. Trimming cost V 5 bases and J 4 bases, with 15 bases left between them. The CDR3 is 15 residues long. CDR1 is SGHVS and CDR2 is FNYEAQ in the germline V gene. In DNA, the CDR3 is TGTGCCAGCAGCACCCGACCAAACCCATACAATGAGCAGTTCTTC. Translated, it gives CASSTRPNPYNEQFF. The variable domain in full, with the rest retrieved from reference TRBV7-6 and TRBJ2-1, is GAGVSQSPRYKVTKRGQDVALRCDPISGHVSLYWYRQALGQGPEFLTYFNYEAQQDKSGLPNDRFSAERPEGSISTLTIQRTEQRDSAMYRCASSTRPNPYNEQFFGPGTRLTVL.

The rearrangement uses TRBV7-9 and TRBJ2-5; possibly TRBD1 for D (5 bases). Germline V gene lookup returns CDR1 SEHNR and CDR2 FQNEAQ (reference sequence). Trimming removed 4 bases at V and 4 bases at J, with 16 bases between. The CDR3 runs 15 residues. DNA of the CDR3: TGTGCCAGCAGCTCCCCACGAGGCAGGGCAGAGACCCAGTACTTC. It specifies CASSSPRGRAETQYF.

This clonotype has only a few counts. This chain joins TRBV7-9 and TRBJ2-1; TRBD2 matches at 12 bases. Trimming at V came to 0 bases and at J to 4 bases, leaving 4 bases not matched to a gene. Germline CDR1 and CDR2: SEHNR and FQNEAQ (reference sequence). The CDR3 has 17 residues. The chain's CDR3 is CASSLAQTSGSYNEQFF. CDR3 nucleotides: TGTGCCAGCAGCTTAGCCCAGACTAGCGGGAGTTACAATGAGCAGTTCTTC.

The V and J genes are TRBV5-8 and TRBJ1-4; D gene unclear. V was trimmed by 0 bases and J by 3 bases, leaving 12 bases between them. Germline V gives CDR1 SGHTS, CDR2 YDEGEE. The CDR3 length is 16 residues. CDR3 loop: CASSLGLRAANEKLFF. The CDR3 nucleotides are TGTGCCAGCAGCTTGGGACTCCGGGCCGCTAATGAAAAACTGTTTTTT.

The V and J genes are TRBV5-6 and TRBJ2-5; D gene ambiguous. The CDR3 runs 15 residues. The V and J ends lost 1 base and 5 bases respectively, with 15 bases between them. Germline V lookup: CDR1 SGHDT, CDR2 YYEEEE. The CDR3 reads CASSLQQLTRETQYF. DNA of the CDR3: TGTGCCAGCAGCTTGCAGCAGCTAACACGGGAGACCCAGTACTTC.

Only a few counts were recorded for this clonotype. The chain uses TRBV3-1 and TRBJ2-7, with TRBD2 as a possible D gene (6 bases). CDR1 and CDR2 from the germline V gene are LGHDT and YNNKEL (reference sequence). V was pared by 1 base and J by 3 bases, with 13 bases between. The CDR3 runs to 15 residues. In DNA, the CDR3 is TGTGCCAGCAGCCAAGTGTCGAGCGGGCACTACGAGCAGTACTTC. Its protein is CASSQVSSGHYEQYF.